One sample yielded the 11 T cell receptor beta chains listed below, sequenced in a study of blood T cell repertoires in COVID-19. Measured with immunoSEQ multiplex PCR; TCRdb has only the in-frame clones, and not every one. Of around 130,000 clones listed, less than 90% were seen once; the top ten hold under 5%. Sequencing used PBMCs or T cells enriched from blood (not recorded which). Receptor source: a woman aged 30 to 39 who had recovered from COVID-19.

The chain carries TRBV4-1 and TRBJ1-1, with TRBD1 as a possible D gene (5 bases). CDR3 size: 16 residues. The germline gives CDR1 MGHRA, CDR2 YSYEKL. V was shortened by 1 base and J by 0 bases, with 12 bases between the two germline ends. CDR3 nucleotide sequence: TGCGCCAGCAGCCAAGCGGGGGGACGGATGAACACTGAAGCTTTCTTT. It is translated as CASSQAGGRMNTEAFF.

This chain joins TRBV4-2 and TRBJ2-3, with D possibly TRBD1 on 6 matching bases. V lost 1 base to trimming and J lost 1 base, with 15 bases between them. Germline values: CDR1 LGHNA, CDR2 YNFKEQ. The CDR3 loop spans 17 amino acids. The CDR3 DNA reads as TGTGCCAGCAGCCAAGTAGCTGGGGGCTTTGGCACAGATACGCAGTATTTT. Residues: CASSQVAGGFGTDTQYF.

The CDR3 coding sequence is TGCAGCGTTGAAGGGTGGCAGGGGGCAACGGATACGCAGTATTTT. This codes for CSVEGWQGATDTQYF. The rearrangement uses TRBV29-1 and TRBJ2-3; TRBD1 aligns across 8 bases. This CDR3 region has 15 residues. J was trimmed by 6 bases and V by 1 base; bases with no gene match: 9. Looked up from germline, CDR1 is SQVTM and CDR2 is ANQGSEA.

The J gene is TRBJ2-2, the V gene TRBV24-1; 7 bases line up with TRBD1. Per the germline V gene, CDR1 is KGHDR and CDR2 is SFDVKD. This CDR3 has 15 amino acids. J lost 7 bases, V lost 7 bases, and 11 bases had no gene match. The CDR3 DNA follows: TGTGCCACCAGCCCGGGACAGTTAAGGGTCGGGGAGCTGTTTTTT. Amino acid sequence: CATSPGQLRVGELFF.

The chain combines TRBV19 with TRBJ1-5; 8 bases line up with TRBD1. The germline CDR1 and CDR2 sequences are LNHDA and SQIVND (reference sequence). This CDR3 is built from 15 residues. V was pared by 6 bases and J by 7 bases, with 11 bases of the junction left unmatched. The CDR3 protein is CASRSGQGARQPQHF. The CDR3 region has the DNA TGTGCCAGTAGATCCGGACAGGGTGCCAGGCAGCCCCAGCATTTT.

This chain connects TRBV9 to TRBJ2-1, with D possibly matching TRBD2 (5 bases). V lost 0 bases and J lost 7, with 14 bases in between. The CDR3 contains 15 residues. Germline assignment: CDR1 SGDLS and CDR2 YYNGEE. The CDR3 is CASSVALGLRNEQFF. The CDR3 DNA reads TGTGCCAGCAGCGTAGCACTAGGTTTGAGGAATGAGCAGTTCTTC.

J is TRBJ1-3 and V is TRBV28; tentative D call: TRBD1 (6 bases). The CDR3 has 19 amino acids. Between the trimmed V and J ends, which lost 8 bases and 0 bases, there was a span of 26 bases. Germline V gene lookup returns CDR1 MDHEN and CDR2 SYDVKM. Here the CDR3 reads CASLRYRDTIDYSGNTIYF. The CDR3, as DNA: TGTGCCAGCTTACGTTACCGGGACACAATCGACTACTCTGGAAACACCATATATTTT.

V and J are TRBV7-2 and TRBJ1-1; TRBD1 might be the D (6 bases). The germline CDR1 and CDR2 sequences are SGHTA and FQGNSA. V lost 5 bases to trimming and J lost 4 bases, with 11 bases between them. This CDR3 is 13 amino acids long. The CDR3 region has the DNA TGTGCCAGCAGCCCCACAGGGACCACTGAAGCTTTCTTT. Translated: CASSPTGTTEAFF.

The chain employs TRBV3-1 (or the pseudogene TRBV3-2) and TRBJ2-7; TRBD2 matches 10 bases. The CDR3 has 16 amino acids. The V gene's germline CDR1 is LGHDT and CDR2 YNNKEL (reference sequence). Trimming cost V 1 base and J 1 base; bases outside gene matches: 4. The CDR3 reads CASSQVLSGRSYEQYF. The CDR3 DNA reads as TGTGCCAGCAGCCAAGTGCTTAGCGGGAGGTCCTACGAGCAGTACTTC.

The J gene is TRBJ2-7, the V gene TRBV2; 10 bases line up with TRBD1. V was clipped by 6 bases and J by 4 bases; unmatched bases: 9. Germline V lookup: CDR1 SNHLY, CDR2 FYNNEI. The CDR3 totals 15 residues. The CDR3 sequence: CASREVGTGAYEQYF. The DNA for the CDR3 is TGTGCCAGCAGGGAGGTTGGGACAGGGGCGTACGAGCAGTACTTC.

Here the CDR3 reads CASSNRQGSGYGYTF. The CDR3 DNA is TGTGCCAGCAGTAACCGACAGGGGAGCGGCTATGGCTACACCTTC. The V and J genes are TRBV6-6 and TRBJ1-2; 8 nucleotides match TRBD1. From germline, CDR1 is MNHNY and CDR2 SVGAGI (reference sequence). The CDR3 loop spans 15 amino acids. V lost 5 bases, J lost 4 bases, and 9 bases stayed unmatched.